The 14 T cell receptor beta chains below were found in one sample sequenced in a study of cytomegalovirus exposure and HLA in healthy donors. With 60 Vbeta and 13 Jbeta primers, the PCR was carried out. Assay used: immunoSEQ multiplex PCR; TCRdb lists only in-frame clones, some missing. The sample has fewer than 200,000 clones; approximately 80% are singletons. Sequencing input: PBMCs. These receptors came from a man between 60 and 75 years old in good health and CMV-seronegative.

The V call is TRBV5-1, the J call TRBJ1-2; 9 bases align to TRBD1. The CDR3 sequence is 14 residues long. Trimming at V came to 5 bases and at J to 2 bases, leaving 4 bases not matched to a gene. The germline V gene has CDR1 SGHRS and CDR2 YFSETQ. This chain's CDR3 is CASRAGTGNYGYTF. DNA of the CDR3: TGCGCCAGCAGGGCCGGGACAGGGAACTATGGCTACACCTTC.

This sequence joins TRBV2 and TRBJ2-7, with D possibly being TRBD2 (7 bases). CDR1 and CDR2 from the germline V gene are SNHLY and FYNNEI. V lost 2 bases and J 4 bases, leaving 15 bases between the germline ends. This CDR3 has 15 amino acids. DNA of the CDR3: TGTGCCAGCAGTGAAATGGGGGGGCGCAGATACGAGCAGTACTTC. This translates into CASSEMGGRRYEQYF.

This clone appeared once. The chain carries TRBV10-3 and TRBJ1-2; 7 nucleotides line up with TRBD1. Germline V gives CDR1 ENHRY, CDR2 SYGVKD. With 11 bases clipped from V and 7 bases from J, the junction kept 22 bases outside the gene matches. This CDR3 has 16 residues. The DNA of the CDR3 is TGTGCCCTGCGTACCAGCCACGGGGGACAGTCCCGTGGCTACACCTTC. Its protein product is CALRTSHGGQSRGYTF.

V usage is TRBV9 and J usage is TRBJ2-2, with unresolved D. CDR1 and CDR2 (germline): SGDLS, YYNGEE. CDR3 size: 18 residues. V lost 3 bases, J lost 6 bases, and 24 bases lay in between. CDR3: CASSDPEPDPPGSGELFF. CDR3 DNA sequence: TGTGCCAGCAGCGACCCAGAGCCAGACCCCCCCGGGTCCGGGGAGCTGTTTTTT. Supplemented by reference TRBV9 and TRBJ2-2, the full variable domain reads DSGVTQTPKHLITATGQRVTLRCSPRSGDLSVYWYQQSLDQGLQFLIQYYNGEERAKGNILERFSAQQFPDLHSELNLSSLELGDSALYFCASSDPEPDPPGSGELFFGEGSRLTVL.

The V call is TRBV5-1, the J call TRBJ1-1; D uncertain. Trimming removed 6 bases at V and 0 bases at J, with 18 bases between. CDR3 length: 16 residues. Germline-derived CDR1 and CDR2 are SGHRS and YFSETQ. The CDR3 DNA sequence: TGCGCCAGCACCCGTTCGGGAGCCTTCATGAACACTGAAGCTTTCTTT. Protein: CASTRSGAFMNTEAFF.

This chain joins TRBV18 and TRBJ2-3, with D possibly being TRBD1 (6 bases). V lost 6 bases and J lost 2, with 12 bases in between. The germline V gene encodes CDR1 KGHSH and CDR2 LQKENI. CDR3 length: 14 residues. The CDR3 reads CASSPDSFTDTQYF. CDR3 bases: TGTGCCAGCTCCCCGGACAGTTTCACAGATACGCAGTATTTT.

The V call is TRBV4-1, the J call TRBJ2-5; 13 nucleotides align to TRBD2. Germline lookup yields CDR1 MGHRA and CDR2 YSYEKL. Germline trimming cut 0 bases from V and 2 bases from J; bases unmatched to any gene: 6. The CDR3 loop spans 18 amino acids. CDR3 protein: CASSQEGGLAGYQETQYF. The CDR3, as DNA: TGCGCCAGCAGCCAAGAAGGGGGACTAGCGGGATATCAAGAGACCCAGTACTTC.

On this clone: The germline gene is not matched at one end of the junction; a read error may be the cause. V and J are TRBV5-8 and TRBJ1-1, with a possible D match to TRBD1 (5 bases). The CDR3 spans 14 residues. In germline, CDR1 is SGHTS, CDR2 YDEGEE. The CDR3 nucleotides read TGTGCCAGCCGGATTAGGGGTAGGAACACTGAAGCTTCCTTT. This sequence encodes CASRIRGRNTEASF.

This clone came up a few times. The chain has TRBV5-1 and TRBJ1-2; 8 bases fit TRBD1. The V gene's germline CDR1 is SGHRS and CDR2 YFSETQ. The CDR3 has 14 residues. V trimming: 3 bases; J trimming: 4 bases; junction bases outside the gene matches: 5. The CDR3 protein is CASSSTGAGYGYTF. CDR3 nucleotide sequence: TGCGCCAGCAGCTCGACAGGGGCGGGCTATGGCTACACCTTC.

The chain couples TRBV2 to TRBJ2-3; a possible D gene is TRBD2 (6 bases). Deletions cut 7 bases from V and 3 bases from J, with 20 bases between. This CDR3 has 16 amino acids. Germline-derived CDR1 and CDR2 are SNHLY and FYNNEI. This CDR3 reads CASKYSGGVVTDTQYF. The CDR3 nucleotides are TGTGCCAGCAAATACTCTGGCGGGGTCGTGACAGATACGCAGTATTTT.

V usage is TRBV6-5 and J usage is TRBJ2-7; 7 positions match TRBD1. This CDR3 contains 13 residues. V gave up 5 bases and J gave up 6 bases; unmatched junction bases: 7. The germline V gene has CDR1 MNHEY and CDR2 SVGAGI. CDR3 protein: CASSDPQGPEQYF. The CDR3 DNA reads TGTGCCAGCAGTGACCCACAGGGGCCCGAGCAGTACTTC.

The chain combines TRBV11-2 with TRBJ2-1; no definite D call. CDR1 and CDR2 from the germline V gene are SGHAT and FQNNGV. V lost 5 bases, J lost 6 bases, and 17 bases lay in between. The CDR3 spans 15 residues. The CDR3 loop reads CASSPHYGSANEQFF. CDR3 nucleotide sequence: TGTGCCAGCAGCCCACACTACGGTTCGGCCAATGAGCAGTTCTTC.

There are a few counts of this clone. CDR3 nucleotide sequence: TGTGCCAGTAGCCCAACAGGGGGCACGGAAAAACTGTTTTTT. Residues: CASSPTGGTEKLFF. The chain links TRBV19 to TRBJ1-4; 9 bases are shared with TRBD1. Trimming cost V 6 bases and J 8 bases; bases outside gene matches: 7. Per germline, CDR1 LNHDA and CDR2 SQIVND (reference sequence). The CDR3 spans 14 residues.

The V call is TRBV2, the J call TRBJ1-2; TRBD1 matches 7 bases. The CDR3 spans 14 residues. Looked up from germline, CDR1 is SNHLY and CDR2 is FYNNEI. With V trimmed by 3 bases and J by 0 bases, 1 base remained unmatched. The CDR3 spells CASSEDRTNYGYTF. The CDR3 DNA reads as TGTGCCAGCAGTGAGGACAGGACTAACTATGGCTACACCTTC.